This T cell receptor (beta chain) was identified during a study of CD4 T cells in relation to SARS-CoV-2 and coronaviruses. Unexposed donor CD4+ T cells date from about 2011-2018, before the COVID-19 pandemic. The method was immunoSEQ multiplex PCR; TCRdb's version includes in-frame clones alone and lacks a portion of them. The table shows approximately 70,000 clones, with just over 90% occurring only once. General study points: Culture-expanded clones reflect memory recall rather than primary priming during culture.

Trimming cost V 5 bases and J 6 bases, with 13 bases left between them. CDR1 is SGHTA, CDR2 FQGNSA, per germline. The CDR3 is 13 residues long. Turning to this clone: Its antigen remains unknown.

The sequence was collected from a human donor in good health. What was sequenced was naive CD4+ T cells from PBMCs. The sample's subset: naive CD4+ T cells isolated by negative enrichment. The chain recombines TRBV7-2 with TRBJ1-2, with D unresolved. The CDR3 nucleotides read TGTGCCAGCAGCGCCCAAATGGGCGATGGCTACACCTTC. Residues: CASSAQMGDGYTF.